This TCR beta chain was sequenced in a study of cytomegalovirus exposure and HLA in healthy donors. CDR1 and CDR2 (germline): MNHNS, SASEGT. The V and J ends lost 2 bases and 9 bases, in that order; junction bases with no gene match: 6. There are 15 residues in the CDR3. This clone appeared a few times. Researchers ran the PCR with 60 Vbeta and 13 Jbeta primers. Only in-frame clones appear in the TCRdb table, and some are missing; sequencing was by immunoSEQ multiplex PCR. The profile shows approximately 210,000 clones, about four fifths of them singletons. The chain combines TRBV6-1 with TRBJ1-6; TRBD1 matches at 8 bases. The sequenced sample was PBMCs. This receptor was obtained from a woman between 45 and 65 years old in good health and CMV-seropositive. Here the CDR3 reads CASSETTGEGSPLHF. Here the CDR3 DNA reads TGTGCCAGCAGTGAAACGACAGGGGAAGGTTCACCCCTCCACTTT.